This TCR beta chain was retrieved from a study of T cells in Graves' hyperthyroidism and ophthalmopathy. Notes on the study in general: Most thyroid-expanded clonotypes above 0.001 were also found in blood.

This clonotype was observed a handful of times. The antigen is unknown. TCR beta CDR3 regions were amplified from RNA transcripts. HTBI primers were employed in a first-round RT-PCR of the TCR CDR3. TCRdb itself ran the multiplex PCR reads through MiXCR, one entry per CDR3 protein. The sample yields more than 350,000 distinct CDR3 sequences, about 15% seen once. Clinicians diagnosed patients from clinical symptoms, serum thyroxine and TRAb, thyroid ultrasound and orbital computed tomography. Per the germline V gene, CDR1 is LNHDA and CDR2 is SQIVND (reference sequence). V was shortened by 5 bases and J by 0 bases, with 7 bases between the two germline ends. This CDR3 is built from 13 residues.

The chain is built from TRBV19 and TRBJ1-1; D unclear. The sequence was obtained from a woman aged 30 to 39 with Graves' hyperthyroidism. Sequenced input: blood. The CDR3 bases are TGTGCCAGTAGTCAGATAATGAACACTGAAGCTTTCTTT. Translated: CASSQIMNTEAFF.